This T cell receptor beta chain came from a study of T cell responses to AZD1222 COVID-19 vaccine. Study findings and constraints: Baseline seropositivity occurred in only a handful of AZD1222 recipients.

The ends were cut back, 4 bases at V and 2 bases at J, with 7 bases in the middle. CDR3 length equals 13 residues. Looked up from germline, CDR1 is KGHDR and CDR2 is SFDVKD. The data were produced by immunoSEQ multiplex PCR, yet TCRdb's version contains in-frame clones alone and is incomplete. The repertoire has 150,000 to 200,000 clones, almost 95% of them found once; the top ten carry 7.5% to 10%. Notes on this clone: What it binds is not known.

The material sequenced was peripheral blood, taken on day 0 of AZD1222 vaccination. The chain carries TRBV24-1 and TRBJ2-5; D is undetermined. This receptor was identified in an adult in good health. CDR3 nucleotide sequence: TGTGCCACCAGTGAATCCCCTCAAGAGACCCAGTACTTC. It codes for CATSESPQETQYF.